A selection of T cell receptor beta chains follows, all from one sample in a study of blood T cell repertoires in COVID-19. This table comes from immunoSEQ multiplex PCR, and its TCRdb copy is limited to in-frame clones, with some not included. The sample yields 180,000 or so clones, about four fifths seen once. The sample comprised peripheral blood. The receptors here all came from a woman in her 70s with acute or convalescent COVID-19. The CDR3 runs from the conserved cysteine through the conserved F or W. The order of the fields is D gene, V gene, clone size, J gene, CDR3 protein, CDR3 DNA. D genes are given only for firm matches. Only part of the rows carry a size: once, few, many, or a class if the clone is expanded.

d_gene: NA; v_gene: TRBV5-6; abundance: NA; j_gene: TRBJ2-7; CDR3aa: CASNLGKDSNYVPYEQYF; CDR3nt: TGTGCCAGCAACCTTGGCAAGGACAGCAATTACGTGCCCTACGAGCAGTACTTC
d_gene: NA; v_gene: TRBV11-1; abundance: NA; j_gene: TRBJ1-1; CDR3aa: CASSLAGGRSEAFF; CDR3nt: TGTGCCAGCAGCTTAGCGGGGGGGCGTAGTGAAGCTTTCTTT
d_gene: TRBD1; v_gene: TRBV6-5; abundance: NA; j_gene: TRBJ1-1; CDR3aa: CASSPDRASNTEAFF; CDR3nt: TGTGCCAGCAGTCCTGACAGGGCCTCGAACACTGAAGCTTTCTTT
d_gene: NA; v_gene: TRBV30; abundance: few; j_gene: TRBJ1-5; CDR3aa: CAWSLGGDQPQHF; CDR3nt: TGTGCCTGGAGCCTAGGGGGAGATCAGCCCCAGCATTTT
d_gene: NA; v_gene: TRBV7-2; abundance: NA; j_gene: TRBJ2-3; CDR3aa: CASSRDVGTTDTQYF; CDR3nt: TGTGCCAGCAGTCGGGACGTGGGGACTACAGATACGCAGTATTTT
d_gene: TRBD1; v_gene: TRBV7-2; abundance: NA; j_gene: TRBJ1-3; CDR3aa: CASSLSPGGSGNTIYF; CDR3nt: TGTGCCAGCAGCTTATCTCCAGGGGGCTCTGGAAACACCATATATTTT
d_gene: TRBD1; v_gene: TRBV7-9; abundance: few; j_gene: TRBJ2-7; CDR3aa: CASSNRGLNDEQYF; CDR3nt: TGTGCCAGCAGCAACAGGGGGCTAAACGACGAGCAGTACTTC
d_gene: TRBD1; v_gene: TRBV25-1; abundance: NA; j_gene: TRBJ2-7; CDR3aa: CASSKPATGAYEQYF; CDR3nt: TGTGCCAGCAGTAAGCCAGCGACAGGGGCCTACGAGCAGTACTTC
d_gene: TRBD2; v_gene: TRBV27; abundance: once; j_gene: TRBJ2-7; CDR3aa: CASSREGYYEQYF; CDR3nt: TGTGCCAGCAGCAGGGAGGGGTACTACGAGCAGTACTTC
d_gene: NA; v_gene: TRBV11-1; abundance: few; j_gene: TRBJ2-7; CDR3aa: CASSSGVSWSYEQYF; CDR3nt: TGTGCCAGCAGTTCAGGGGTCTCCTGGTCCTACGAGCAGTACTTC
d_gene: NA; v_gene: TRBV27; abundance: NA; j_gene: TRBJ1-6; CDR3aa: CASSFRVRDSPLHF; CDR3nt: TGTGCCAGCAGTTTCAGGGTCCGGGATTCACCCCTCCACTTT
d_gene: TRBD1; v_gene: TRBV5-1; abundance: few; j_gene: TRBJ2-3; CDR3aa: CASSLGGTVGTDTQYF; CDR3nt: TGCGCCAGCAGCTTGGGAGGGACAGTGGGCACAGATACGCAGTATTTT
d_gene: TRBD2; v_gene: TRBV5-1; abundance: NA; j_gene: TRBJ2-1; CDR3aa: CASSLGRTSGDGGEQFF; CDR3nt: TGCGCCAGCAGCTTGGGTCGGACTAGCGGGGACGGGGGTGAGCAGTTCTTC
d_gene: NA; v_gene: TRBV24-1; abundance: NA; j_gene: TRBJ2-7; CDR3aa: CATRIRLYEQYF; CDR3nt: TGTGCCACCAGGATACGACTTTACGAGCAGTACTTC
d_gene: NA; v_gene: TRBV2; abundance: NA; j_gene: TRBJ1-1; CDR3aa: CASSELENTEAFF; CDR3nt: TGTGCCAGCAGTGAATTAGAGAACACTGAAGCTTTCTTT
d_gene: TRBD2; v_gene: TRBV30; abundance: NA; j_gene: TRBJ2-5; CDR3aa: CAWSVERVAGVETQYF; CDR3nt: TGTGCCTGGAGTGTCGAAAGAGTAGCGGGGGTGGAGACCCAGTACTTC
d_gene: TRBD1; v_gene: TRBV5-6; abundance: once; j_gene: TRBJ1-2; CDR3aa: CASSLGTGRDGYTF; CDR3nt: TGTGCCAGCAGCTTGGGGACAGGGAGGGACGGCTACACCTTC
d_gene: NA; v_gene: TRBV2; abundance: NA; j_gene: TRBJ1-6; CDR3aa: CASSVARGSYNSPLHF; CDR3nt: TGTGCCAGCAGTGTGGCGCGGGGCTCCTATAATTCACCCCTCCACTTT
d_gene: TRBD2; v_gene: TRBV19; abundance: NA; j_gene: TRBJ2-5; CDR3aa: CASSPGTSGAVETQYF; CDR3nt: TGTGCCAGTAGTCCCGGGACTAGCGGGGCCGTGGAGACCCAGTACTTC
d_gene: TRBD2; v_gene: TRBV3-1/TRBV3-2; abundance: NA; j_gene: TRBJ2-2; CDR3aa: CASSQGTSGRSTGELFF; CDR3nt: TGTGCCAGCAGCCAAGGGACTAGCGGGAGATCCACCGGGGAGCTGTTTTTT
d_gene: NA; v_gene: TRBV7-2; abundance: NA; j_gene: TRBJ2-7; CDR3aa: CASSFSSVRSYEQYF; CDR3nt: TGTGCCAGCAGCTTTTCTAGCGTCAGGTCCTACGAGCAGTACTTC
d_gene: TRBD2; v_gene: TRBV9; abundance: once; j_gene: TRBJ2-5; CDR3aa: CASSVAGNGRQETQYF; CDR3nt: TGTGCCAGCAGCGTAGCCGGCAACGGGAGGCAAGAGACCCAGTACTTC
d_gene: NA; v_gene: TRBV18; abundance: NA; j_gene: TRBJ1-1; CDR3aa: CASSPTDPANTEAFF; CDR3nt: TGTGCCAGCTCACCGACAGACCCGGCGAACACTGAAGCTTTCTTT
d_gene: TRBD2; v_gene: TRBV4-3; abundance: NA; j_gene: TRBJ2-7; CDR3aa: CASSHTGTSGRLYF; CDR3nt: TGCGCCAGCAGCCATACCGGGACTAGCGGGAGGCTGTACTTC
d_gene: TRBD2; v_gene: TRBV27; abundance: NA; j_gene: TRBJ2-2; CDR3aa: CASSLFGTSGRGNTGELFF; CDR3nt: TGTGCCAGCAGTTTATTTGGGACTAGCGGGAGGGGGAACACCGGGGAGCTGTTTTTT
d_gene: TRBD1; v_gene: TRBV10-3; abundance: NA; j_gene: TRBJ1-4; CDR3aa: CAISESPGQGSEKLFF; CDR3nt: TGTGCCATCAGTGAGAGCCCGGGACAGGGCTCTGAAAAACTGTTTTTT
d_gene: NA; v_gene: TRBV11-2; abundance: NA; j_gene: TRBJ1-1; CDR3aa: CASSLDLRNTEAFF; CDR3nt: TGTGCCAGCAGCTTAGATCTCAGGAACACTGAAGCTTTCTTT
d_gene: TRBD1; v_gene: TRBV19; abundance: NA; j_gene: TRBJ1-6; CDR3aa: CASTNPGQGHNSPLHF; CDR3nt: TGTGCCAGTACAAACCCGGGACAGGGGCATAATTCACCCCTCCACTTT
d_gene: NA; v_gene: TRBV4-1; abundance: NA; j_gene: TRBJ1-2; CDR3aa: CASSQVGRGLRDGYTF; CDR3nt: TGCGCCAGCAGCCAAGTTGGGAGGGGTTTGAGGGATGGCTACACCTTC
d_gene: NA; v_gene: TRBV3-1/TRBV3-2; abundance: NA; j_gene: TRBJ1-1; CDR3aa: CASRDPGDTEAFF; CDR3nt: TGTGCCAGCAGAGATCCAGGGGACACTGAAGCTTTCTTT
d_gene: TRBD2; v_gene: TRBV19; abundance: NA; j_gene: TRBJ2-3; CDR3aa: CASSLTGWVAGVPDTQYF; CDR3nt: TGTGCCAGTAGTCTAACCGGTTGGGTAGCGGGAGTCCCAGATACGCAGTATTTT
d_gene: TRBD2; v_gene: TRBV29-1; abundance: NA; j_gene: TRBJ2-3; CDR3aa: CSVDWGGPGTDTQYF; CDR3nt: TGCAGCGTTGATTGGGGAGGGCCGGGGACAGATACGCAGTATTTT
d_gene: NA; v_gene: TRBV30; abundance: NA; j_gene: TRBJ1-1; CDR3aa: CAWRYETEAFF; CDR3nt: TGTGCCTGGAGGTACGAGACTGAAGCTTTCTTT
d_gene: NA; v_gene: TRBV30; abundance: NA; j_gene: TRBJ2-5; CDR3aa: CAWETGQETQYF; CDR3nt: TGTGCCTGGGAGACAGGACAAGAGACCCAGTACTTC
d_gene: NA; v_gene: TRBV10-2; abundance: NA; j_gene: TRBJ1-5; CDR3aa: CASRLAGDGQPQHF; CDR3nt: TGCGCCAGCAGACTTGCAGGGGATGGTCAGCCCCAGCATTTT
d_gene: TRBD2; v_gene: TRBV3-1/TRBV3-2; abundance: few; j_gene: TRBJ2-2; CDR3aa: CASSPRGGSGELFF; CDR3nt: TGTGCCAGCAGCCCCCGGGGGGGCTCCGGGGAGCTGTTTTTT
d_gene: TRBD1; v_gene: TRBV6-1; abundance: NA; j_gene: TRBJ1-2; CDR3aa: CASSEVLQGEPYTF; CDR3nt: TGTGCCAGCAGTGAAGTGCTACAGGGGGAACCTTACACCTTC
d_gene: NA; v_gene: TRBV11-2; abundance: NA; j_gene: TRBJ1-2; CDR3aa: CASTHRYPAKYTF; CDR3nt: TGTGCCAGCACCCACCGGTACCCCGCTAAGTACACCTTC
d_gene: TRBD1; v_gene: TRBV4-3; abundance: NA; j_gene: TRBJ2-7; CDR3aa: CASSHRQGTYF; CDR3nt: TGCGCCAGCAGCCACAGACAGGGAACGTACTTC
d_gene: NA; v_gene: TRBV3-1/TRBV3-2; abundance: NA; j_gene: TRBJ1-2; CDR3aa: CASSLKGNYGYTF; CDR3nt: TGTGCCAGCAGTCTGAAGGGGAACTATGGCTACACCTTC
d_gene: NA; v_gene: TRBV7-9; abundance: NA; j_gene: TRBJ2-7; CDR3aa: CASSPDFSRGYEQYF; CDR3nt: TGTGCCAGCAGCCCGGACTTCAGTAGAGGCTACGAGCAGTACTTC
d_gene: NA; v_gene: TRBV19; abundance: NA; j_gene: TRBJ2-6; CDR3aa: CASSIGRSSGANVLTF; CDR3nt: TGTGCCAGTAGTATAGGCCGGAGCTCTGGGGCCAACGTCCTGACTTTC
d_gene: TRBD2; v_gene: TRBV19; abundance: NA; j_gene: TRBJ2-3; CDR3aa: CASSIVTSVPPGTDTQYF; CDR3nt: TGTGCCAGTAGTATAGTCACTAGCGTACCGCCTGGCACAGATACGCAGTATTTT
d_gene: TRBD1; v_gene: TRBV4-2; abundance: NA; j_gene: TRBJ2-2; CDR3aa: CASSDPGTGLDGELFF; CDR3nt: TGTGCCAGCAGCGACCCAGGGACAGGGCTTGACGGGGAGCTGTTTTTT
d_gene: TRBD1; v_gene: TRBV7-9; abundance: once; j_gene: TRBJ1-2; CDR3aa: CASSSLTGNYGYTF; CDR3nt: TGTGCCAGCAGCTCCCTGACAGGGAACTATGGCTACACCTTC
d_gene: NA; v_gene: TRBV9; abundance: NA; j_gene: TRBJ2-7; CDR3aa: CASSVVGGEQYF; CDR3nt: TGTGCCAGCAGCGTAGTAGGGGGCGAGCAGTACTTC